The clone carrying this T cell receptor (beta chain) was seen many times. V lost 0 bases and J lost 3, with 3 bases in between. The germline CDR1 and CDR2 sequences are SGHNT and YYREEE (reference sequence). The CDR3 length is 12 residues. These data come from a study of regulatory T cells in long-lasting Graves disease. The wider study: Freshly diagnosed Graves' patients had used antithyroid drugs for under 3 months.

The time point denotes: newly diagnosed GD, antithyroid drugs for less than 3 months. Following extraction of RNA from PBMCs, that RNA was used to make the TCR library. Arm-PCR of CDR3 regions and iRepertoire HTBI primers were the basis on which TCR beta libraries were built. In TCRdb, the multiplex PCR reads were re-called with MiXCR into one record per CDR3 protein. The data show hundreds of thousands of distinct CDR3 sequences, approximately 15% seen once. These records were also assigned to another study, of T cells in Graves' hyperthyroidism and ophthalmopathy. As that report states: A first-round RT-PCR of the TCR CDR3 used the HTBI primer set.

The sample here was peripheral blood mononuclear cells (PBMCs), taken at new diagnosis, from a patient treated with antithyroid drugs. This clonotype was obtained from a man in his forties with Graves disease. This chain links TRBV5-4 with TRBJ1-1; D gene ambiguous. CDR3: CASSLGDTEAFF. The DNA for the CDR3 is TGTGCCAGCAGCTTGGGGGACACTGAAGCTTTCTTT.